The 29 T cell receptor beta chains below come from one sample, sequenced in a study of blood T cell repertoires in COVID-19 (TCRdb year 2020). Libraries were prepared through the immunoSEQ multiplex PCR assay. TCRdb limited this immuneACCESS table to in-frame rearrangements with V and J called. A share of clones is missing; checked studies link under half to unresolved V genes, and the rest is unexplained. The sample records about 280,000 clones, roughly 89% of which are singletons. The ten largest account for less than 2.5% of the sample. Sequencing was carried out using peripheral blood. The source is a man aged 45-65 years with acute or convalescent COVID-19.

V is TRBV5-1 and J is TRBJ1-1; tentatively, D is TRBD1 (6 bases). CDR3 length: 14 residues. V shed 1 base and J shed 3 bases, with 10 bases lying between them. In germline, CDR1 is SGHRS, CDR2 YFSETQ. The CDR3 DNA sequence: TGCGCCAGCAGCTTGACAGGGTCGGACACTGAAGCTTTCTTT. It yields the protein CASSLTGSDTEAFF.

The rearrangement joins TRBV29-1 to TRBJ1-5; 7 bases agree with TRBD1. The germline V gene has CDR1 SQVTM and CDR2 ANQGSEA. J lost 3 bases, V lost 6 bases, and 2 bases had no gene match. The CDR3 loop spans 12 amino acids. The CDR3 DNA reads TGCAGCGTCAGGGGGGCCAATCAGCCCCAGCATTTT. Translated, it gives CSVRGANQPQHF.

This chain's CDR3 is CASSLSQGAPGELFF. The CDR3 DNA reads as TGCGCCAGCAGCTTGTCACAGGGGGCCCCCGGGGAGCTGTTTTTT. The V gene is TRBV5-1, the J gene TRBJ2-2; 9 positions agree with TRBD1. Trimming removed 1 base from V and 6 bases from J; junction bases left unmatched: 4. CDR1 and CDR2 from the germline V gene are SGHRS and YFSETQ. The CDR3 has 15 residues.

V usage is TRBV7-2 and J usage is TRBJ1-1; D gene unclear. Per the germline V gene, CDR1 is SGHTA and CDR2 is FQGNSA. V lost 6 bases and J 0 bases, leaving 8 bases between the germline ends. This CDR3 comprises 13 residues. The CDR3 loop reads CASRREMNTEAFF. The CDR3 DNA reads TGTGCCAGCAGGCGAGAAATGAACACTGAAGCTTTCTTT.

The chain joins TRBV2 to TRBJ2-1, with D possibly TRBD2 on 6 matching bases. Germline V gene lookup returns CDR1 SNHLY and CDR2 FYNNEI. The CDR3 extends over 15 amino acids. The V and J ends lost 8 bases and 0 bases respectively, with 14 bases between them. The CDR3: CASYPGTSSYNEQFF. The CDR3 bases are TGTGCCAGCTATCCCGGGACTTCCTCCTACAATGAGCAGTTCTTC.

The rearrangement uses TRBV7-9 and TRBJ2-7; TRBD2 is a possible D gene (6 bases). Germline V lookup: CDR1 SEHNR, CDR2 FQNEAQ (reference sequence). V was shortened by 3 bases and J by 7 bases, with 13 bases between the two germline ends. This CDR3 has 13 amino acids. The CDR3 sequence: CASSFAGPGEQYF. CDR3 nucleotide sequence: TGTGCCAGCAGCTTCGCGGGACCGGGGGAGCAGTACTTC. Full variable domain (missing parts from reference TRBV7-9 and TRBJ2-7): DTGVSQNPRHKITKRGQNVTFRCDPISEHNRLYWYRQTLGQGPEFLTYFQNEAQLEKSRLLSDRFSAERPKGSFSTLEIQRTEQGDSAMYLCASSFAGPGEQYFGPGTRLTVT.

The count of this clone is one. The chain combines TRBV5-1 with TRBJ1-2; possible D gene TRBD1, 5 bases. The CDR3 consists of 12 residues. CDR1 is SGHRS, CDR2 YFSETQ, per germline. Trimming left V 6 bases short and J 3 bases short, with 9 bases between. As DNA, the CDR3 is TGCGCCAGCATCGGGGGGGACTATGGCTACACCTTC. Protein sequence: CASIGGDYGYTF.

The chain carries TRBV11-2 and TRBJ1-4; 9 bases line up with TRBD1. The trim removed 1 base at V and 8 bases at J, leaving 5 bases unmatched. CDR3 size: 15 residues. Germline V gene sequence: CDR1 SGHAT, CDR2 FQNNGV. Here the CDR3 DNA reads TGTGCCAGCAGCTTAGGGGGACAGGGAGGAGAAAAACTGTTTTTT. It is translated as CASSLGGQGGEKLFF.

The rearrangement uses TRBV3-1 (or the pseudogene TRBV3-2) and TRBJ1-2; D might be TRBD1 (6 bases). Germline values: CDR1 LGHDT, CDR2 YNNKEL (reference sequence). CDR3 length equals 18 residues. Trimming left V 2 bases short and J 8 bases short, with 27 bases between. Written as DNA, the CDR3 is TGTGCCAGCAGCCAAAGCTGGACAGCAAAGACAGATTCAGGGGGCTACACCTTC. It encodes CASSQSWTAKTDSGGYTF.

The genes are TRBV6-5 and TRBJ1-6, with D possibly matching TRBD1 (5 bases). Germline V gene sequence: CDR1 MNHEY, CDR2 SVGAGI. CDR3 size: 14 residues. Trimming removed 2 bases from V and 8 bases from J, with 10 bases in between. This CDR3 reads CASSYEGAYSPLHF. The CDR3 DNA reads TGTGCCAGCAGTTACGAAGGGGCGTATTCACCCCTCCACTTT.

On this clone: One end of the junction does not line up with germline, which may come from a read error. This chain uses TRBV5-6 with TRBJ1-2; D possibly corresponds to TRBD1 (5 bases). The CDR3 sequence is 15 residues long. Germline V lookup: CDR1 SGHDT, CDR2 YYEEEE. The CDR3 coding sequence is TGTGCCAGCACCTTGGGCCAGGGTTCTAACTATGGCTACACCTTC. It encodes CASTLGQGSNYGYTF.

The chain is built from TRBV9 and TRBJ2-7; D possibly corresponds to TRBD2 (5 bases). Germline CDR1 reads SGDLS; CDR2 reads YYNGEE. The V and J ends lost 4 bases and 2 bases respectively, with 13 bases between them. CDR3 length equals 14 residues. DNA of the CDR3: TGTGCCAGCAGCCCATTCTTGGAGGCCTACGAGCAGTACTTC. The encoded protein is CASSPFLEAYEQYF.

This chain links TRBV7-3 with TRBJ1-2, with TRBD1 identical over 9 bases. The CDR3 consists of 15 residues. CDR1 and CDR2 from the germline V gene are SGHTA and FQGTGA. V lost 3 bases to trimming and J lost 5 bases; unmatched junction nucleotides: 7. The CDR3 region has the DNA TGTGCCAGCAGCTTCGCCGGGACAGGGCTATATGGCTACACCTTC. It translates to CASSFAGTGLYGYTF. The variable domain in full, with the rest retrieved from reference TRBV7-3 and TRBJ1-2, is GAGVSQTPSNKVTEKGKYVELRCDPISGHTALYWYRQSLGQGPEFLIYFQGTGAADDSGLPNDRFFAVRPEGSVSTLKIQRTERGDSAVYLCASSFAGTGLYGYTFGSGTRLTVV.

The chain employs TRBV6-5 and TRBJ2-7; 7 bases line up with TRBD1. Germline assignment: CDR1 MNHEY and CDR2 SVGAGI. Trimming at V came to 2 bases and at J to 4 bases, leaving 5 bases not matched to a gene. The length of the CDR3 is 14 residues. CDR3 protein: CASSYDREGYEQYF. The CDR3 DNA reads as TGTGCCAGCAGTTACGACAGGGAAGGGTACGAGCAGTACTTC.

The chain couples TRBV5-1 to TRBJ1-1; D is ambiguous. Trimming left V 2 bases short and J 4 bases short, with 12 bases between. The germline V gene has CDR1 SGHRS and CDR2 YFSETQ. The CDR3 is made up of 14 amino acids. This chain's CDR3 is CASSFTTGSTEAFF. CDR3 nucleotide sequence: TGCGCCAGCAGCTTTACGACGGGGAGCACTGAAGCTTTCTTT.

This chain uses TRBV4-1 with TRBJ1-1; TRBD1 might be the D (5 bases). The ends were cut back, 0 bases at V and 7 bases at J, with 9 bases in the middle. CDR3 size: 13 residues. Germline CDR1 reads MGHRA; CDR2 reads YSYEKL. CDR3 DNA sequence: TGCGCCAGCAGCCAAGACCTAGACAGTGAAGCTTTCTTT. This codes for CASSQDLDSEAFF.

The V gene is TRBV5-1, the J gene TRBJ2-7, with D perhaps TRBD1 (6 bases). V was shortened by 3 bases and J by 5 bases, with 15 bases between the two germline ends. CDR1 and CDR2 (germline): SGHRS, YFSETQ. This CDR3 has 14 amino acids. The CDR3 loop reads CASSSQGFGNEQYF. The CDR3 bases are TGCGCCAGCAGCTCCCAGGGGTTTGGTAACGAGCAGTACTTC.

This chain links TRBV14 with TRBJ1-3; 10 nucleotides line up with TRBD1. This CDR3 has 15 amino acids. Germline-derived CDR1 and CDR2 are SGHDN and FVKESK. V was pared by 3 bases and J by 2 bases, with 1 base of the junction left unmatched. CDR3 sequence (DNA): TGTGCCAGCAGCCACGGGACAGGGGCTGGAAACACCATATATTTT. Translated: CASSHGTGAGNTIYF.

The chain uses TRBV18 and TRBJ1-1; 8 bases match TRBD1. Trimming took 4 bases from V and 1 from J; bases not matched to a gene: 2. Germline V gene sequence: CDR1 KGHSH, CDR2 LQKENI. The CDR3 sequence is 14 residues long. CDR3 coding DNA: TGTGCCAGCTCACACAGGGGGGCGAACACTGAAGCTTTCTTT. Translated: CASSHRGANTEAFF.

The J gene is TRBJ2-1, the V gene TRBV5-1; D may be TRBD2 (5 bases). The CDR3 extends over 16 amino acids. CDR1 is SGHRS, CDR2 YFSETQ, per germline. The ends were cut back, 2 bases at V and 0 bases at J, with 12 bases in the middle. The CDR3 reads CASSLFPGDSYNEQFF. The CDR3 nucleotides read TGCGCCAGCAGCTTATTTCCCGGGGACTCCTACAATGAGCAGTTCTTC.

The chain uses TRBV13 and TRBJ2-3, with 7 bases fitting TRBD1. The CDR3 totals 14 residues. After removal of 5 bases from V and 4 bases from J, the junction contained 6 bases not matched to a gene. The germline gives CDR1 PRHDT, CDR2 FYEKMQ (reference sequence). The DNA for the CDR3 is TGTGCCAGCAGCCGGCGAGGGGGCGCAGATACGCAGTATTTT. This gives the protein CASSRRGGADTQYF.

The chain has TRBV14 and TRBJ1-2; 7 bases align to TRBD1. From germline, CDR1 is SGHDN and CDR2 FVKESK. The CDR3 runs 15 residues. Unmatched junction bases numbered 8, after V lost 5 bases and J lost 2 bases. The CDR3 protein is CASSYARQGNYGYTF. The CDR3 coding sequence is TGTGCCAGCAGCTACGCCCGACAGGGCAACTATGGCTACACCTTC.

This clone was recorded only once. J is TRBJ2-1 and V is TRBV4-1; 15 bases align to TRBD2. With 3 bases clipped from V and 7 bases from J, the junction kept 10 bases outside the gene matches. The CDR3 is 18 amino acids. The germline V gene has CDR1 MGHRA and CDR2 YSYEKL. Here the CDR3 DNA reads TGCGCCAGCAGCCAGACGGGACTAGCGGGGGGCTGGGGGAATGAGCAGTTCTTC. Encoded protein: CASSQTGLAGGWGNEQFF.

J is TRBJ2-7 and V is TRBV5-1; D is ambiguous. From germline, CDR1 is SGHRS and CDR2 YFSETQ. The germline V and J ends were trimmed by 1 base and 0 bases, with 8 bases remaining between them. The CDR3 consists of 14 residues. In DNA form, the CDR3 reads TGCGCCAGCAGCTTGATAAGCGCCTCCTACGAGCAGTACTTC. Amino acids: CASSLISASYEQYF. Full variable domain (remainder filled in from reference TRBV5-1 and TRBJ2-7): KAGVTQTPRYLIKTRGQQVTLSCSPISGHRSVSWYQQTPGQGLQFLFEYFSETQRNKGNFPGRFSGRQFSNSRSEMNVSTLELGDSALYLCASSLISASYEQYFGPGTRLTVT.

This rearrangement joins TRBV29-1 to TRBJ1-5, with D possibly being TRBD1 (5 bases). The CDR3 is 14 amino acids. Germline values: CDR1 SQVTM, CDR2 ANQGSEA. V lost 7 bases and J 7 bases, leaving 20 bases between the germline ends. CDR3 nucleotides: TGCAGCGCCATCCTTGGCGGGGGGGGACAGCCCCAGCATTTT. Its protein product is CSAILGGGGQPQHF.

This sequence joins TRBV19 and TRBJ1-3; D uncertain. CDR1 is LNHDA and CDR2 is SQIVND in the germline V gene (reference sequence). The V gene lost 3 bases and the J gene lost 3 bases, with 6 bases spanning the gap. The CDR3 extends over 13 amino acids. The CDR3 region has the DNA TGTGCCAGTAGTATCCTTATTGGAAACACCATATATTTT. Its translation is CASSILIGNTIYF.

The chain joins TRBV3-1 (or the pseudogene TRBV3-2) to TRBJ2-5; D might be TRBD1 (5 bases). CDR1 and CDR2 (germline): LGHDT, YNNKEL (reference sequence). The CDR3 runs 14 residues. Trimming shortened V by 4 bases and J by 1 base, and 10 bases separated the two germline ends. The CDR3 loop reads CASSPLGPQETQYF. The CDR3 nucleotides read TGTGCCAGCAGCCCTCTGGGGCCCCAAGAGACCCAGTACTTC.

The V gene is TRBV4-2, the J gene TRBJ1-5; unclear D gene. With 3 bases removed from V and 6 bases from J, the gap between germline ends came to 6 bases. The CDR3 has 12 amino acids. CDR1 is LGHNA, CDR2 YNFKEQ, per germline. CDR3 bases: TGTGCCAGCAGCCAGTCAGGTCAGCCCCAGCATTTT. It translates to CASSQSGQPQHF.

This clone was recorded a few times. The CDR3 protein is CALSYRGSTGELFF. DNA of the CDR3: TGTGCCCTGAGTTACAGGGGAAGCACCGGGGAGCTGTTTTTT. The V gene is TRBV10-3, the J gene TRBJ2-2; 7 bases are shared with TRBD1. Losses at the gene ends were 11 bases for V and 4 bases for J; bases not matched to a gene: 10. CDR1 is ENHRY, CDR2 SYGVKD, per germline. This CDR3 contains 14 residues.